This T cell receptor beta chain was sequenced during a study of identical twins. The study, taken as a whole, reports: Sequences that were out-of-frame, alpha and twin-shared displayed an excess of low generation probability.

This clonotype has ten or more counts. Its specificity is not known. Germline-derived CDR1 and CDR2 are MDHEN and SYDVKM. This CDR3 comprises 10 residues. Trimming took 3 bases from V and 6 from J, leaving 3 bases between them. TCRdb passed the 5' RACE reads through MiXCR, listing each CDR3 protein once. The repertoire holds 260,000 or so distinct CDR3 sequences, with around 7.6% as singletons. The sample was also reused in another study, on yellow fever vaccine responses in identical twins. That work states: In identical twins, vaccine T cell responses appeared partly shared and partly individual.

The receptor's source is a woman under 30 in good health. The sample comprised CD8+ T cells sorted from blood. The chain has TRBV28 and TRBJ2-7; D is unclear. Written as DNA, the CDR3 is TGTGCCAGCAGTTTGATCGAGCAGTACTTC. It is translated as CASSLIEQYF.